This T cell receptor (beta chain) derives from a study of cytomegalovirus exposure and HLA in healthy donors (TCRdb year 2017). Regarding the complete study: According to an earlier analysis of a few hundred of the donors, about 190 million T cells yielded 90 million to 140 million unique TCR beta sequences and roughly 280 Gb of sequence data. The number of donors typed differed by locus, with about 629-640 for A, B, C, DRB1 and DQB1, over 500 for DQA1, under 610 for DPA1, and roughly 450 for DPB1. A later genetic analysis took genome-wide SNP genotypes for about 55% of the roughly 700 donors and used that subset as a discovery cohort. Rather than drawing on any new phenotypic data, the later analysis identified candidate immune exposures from TCR beta sequences and the way those sequences occurred across donors. An earlier analysis of approximately 640 of the donors applied high-throughput TCR beta sequencing to assess whether each TCR beta V gene segment acted as functional or pseudogenic. Using immunosequencing, the study profiled T cell repertoires from around 670 subjects and related those repertoires to cytomegalovirus serostatus. A few DR-DQ haplotypes were treated as single units for association and clustering because of strong linkage in the cohort. To study patterns of TCR occurrence, a later analysis re-analyzed previously published TCR beta repertoires from around 660 donors and added high-resolution HLA genotyping. To predict cytomegalovirus infection status, the study brought together high-throughput TCR immunosequencing, statistical association of individual TCRs with disease status, and machine learning. Along with the approximately 700-subject first cohort, a separate validation cohort of roughly 110 different subjects was used. Of the approximately 400 genotyped donors, 81% were placed in the genetic ancestry cluster associated with self-reported Caucasian donors. Donor age, sex, ethnicity and CMV serostatus were compiled alongside the repertoire data. An early release covering 550 to 700 HLA-typed donors comprised 250 to 350 gigabases of sequencing data and 65 million to 100 million unique TCR sequences. HLA typing covered class I and class II loci at four-digit resolution. All discovery cohort repertoires had been generated on a single sequencing platform. Across some 400 genotyped donors of the cohort, an average of roughly 200,000 unique TCR beta nucleotide sequences per donor were sequenced, and roughly 17% of those sequences were non-productive. The study aimed to test whether signatures of past pathogen exposure could be identified by cataloging public T cell receptors.

The paper's findings and limits, for the study overall: In a later analysis, the rate of TCR association differed among HLA loci, with DRB1 alleles having the most associated TCRs and HLA-C alleles having the fewest. The cohort was sequenced for TCR beta chains only, and without alpha or paired-chain data the features that could be detected were limited. In the study, approximately 160 TCR beta chains were listed as associated with cytomegalovirus. HLA typing was unavailable for some donors at each locus, so association tests used only the typed subset. Most CMV-associated TCR beta chains appeared to be HLA-restricted in a later analysis, and the HLA associations seemed to be driven largely by CMV exposure. Some IMGT-functional V segments, including TRBV6-2 and TRBV6-3, could not be told apart with the 87-base-pair reads, so those segments were excluded. In a later analysis, HLA-associated TCR beta chains were found to be more clonally expanded and to have lower generation probabilities than equally common non-associated chains. A later genetic analysis associated a missense DCLRE1C variant with V-gene and J-gene trimming of TCR beta chains, and an independent cohort replicated the association. Correlated functional status among segregating V segments might reflect linkage disequilibrium, but an unknown experimental factor could not be ruled out. In an earlier analysis of some 640 of the donors, most TCR beta V segments were observed in productive rearrangements about 90% or about 30% of the time, broadly matching IMGT annotations. Cytomegalovirus status was reported to be diagnosed by the classifier with high specificity and sensitivity in both the original and validation cohorts. In vitro tests confirmed that a few of the cytomegalovirus-associated TCR beta chains recognize cytomegalovirus antigens. Presence/absence analyses assumed roughly uniform sequencing depth across donors, an assumption that may not hold. Compared with the approximately 700-donor mean, donors in an Asian-associated ancestry cluster had fewer N-insertions in productive TCRs, according to a later genetic analysis. Strong co-occurrence of HLA alleles, especially DR and DQ, made assigning TCR associations to individual alleles difficult. In a later analysis, 16,951 TCR beta sequences were associated with specific HLA alleles at a false discovery rate of 0.05. A group of highly shared sequence variants was considered likely to be a technical artifact of the sequencing pipeline. A later analysis reported that several top co-occurrence clusters appeared linked to parvovirus B19, influenza, CMV and Epstein-Barr virus. Immune exposure information for the cohort was limited to CMV serostatus. The authors suggested that the approach could potentially be extended to other disease states and immunological phenotypes. The earlier analysis of some 560 of the donors excluded over 15 rarely observed V segments, including chromosome 9 orphons, because counts were too low. A further reported finding was that TCR beta sequences accurately predicted the HLA-A and HLA-B alleles for most subjects in the first cohort. Most TCR sequences were seen in very few donors, while some public TCRs were found in many individuals.

Receptor amplification or capture employed the immunoSEQ multiplex PCR assay. For the multiplex PCR, a mixture combining 60 forward primers for TCR Vbeta segments and 13 reverse primers for TCR Jbeta segments was used. The CDR3 region of rearranged TCR beta genes was amplified from genomic DNA by a multiplex PCR assay. The amplified TCR beta libraries were sequenced on the Illumina HiSeq System as 87-base-pair reads. The paper's processing steps were these. A later analysis tallied tens of millions of unique TCR beta chains across the approximately 670 repertoires, and approximately 11 million of those chains were shared by two or more donors. Raw reads were error-corrected and collapsed into unique sequences with a nearest-neighbor algorithm that merged closely related sequences to remove PCR and sequencing errors. Alignment of CDR3 sequences to IMGT reference sequences was used to assign V, D and J gene segments. For a sequence to be retained, at least a six-nucleotide match to both a V gene segment and a J gene segment was required. A rearrangement counted as productive if the CDR3 had no stop codons and remained in frame with V and J, and every other rearrangement counted as non-productive. Following IMGT convention, CDR3 was defined as the stretch from the second conserved V-encoded cysteine up to the conserved J-encoded phenylalanine. In an earlier analysis of some 550 of the donors, sequences lacking an unambiguous match to a single V gene segment were excluded. An earlier analysis of almost 600 of the donors classified V segments as functional when productive rearrangements were above 56.7% and as segregating when the standard deviation between donors was above 5%. A statistical classification framework was built for diagnosing cytomegalovirus status from the catalog of TCR beta chain sequences. In a later analysis, V and J genes were assigned by comparing TCR nucleotide sequences against IMGT/GENE-DB human TR gene sequences. A later analysis assigned CDR3 sequences and most-parsimonious VDJ recombination scenarios with the TCRdist pipeline. In a later analysis, each TCR beta chain was defined by its CDR3 amino acid sequence together with its V-gene family, and reads lacking a unique V-gene family were excluded. As a way to deal with suspected cross-contamination and a sequencing artifact, a later analysis dropped roughly 620 nucleotide sequences that were highly shared and had low generation probability. A later analysis calculated a clonal expansion index for each public chain from normalized within-repertoire ranks of inferred template counts. In a later analysis, generation probabilities were computed with a VDJ recombination model fitted to out-of-frame rearrangements, and the resulting probabilities were checked against IGoR. Hypergeometric tests were used in a later analysis to score TCR-TCR, TCR-HLA and TCR-CMV co-occurrence, with a repertoire-size bias correction applied to the TCR pairs. False discovery rates were estimated in a later analysis by permuting HLA or CMV assignments 20 times. In a later analysis, co-occurring TCRs were grouped using DBSCAN, with TCRdist sequence similarity added in when clustering inside HLA-allele-positive subsets. Repertoires with fewer than 30,000 or more than 120,000 public chains were left out of co-occurrence clustering, as were about five repertoires with anomalous nucleotide sharing. As stored in TCRdb, this immuneACCESS dataset retains in-frame rearrangements with V and J assigned. A fraction of the clones does not appear; measured against another copy, unresolved V genes explain less than half of the discrepancy, and the remainder lacks a known reason. The V and J calls and clone size were taken over from that table, and D and trimming were inferred from the DNA. Across this sample there are 250,000 to 350,000 clones, with under 80% seen only once. About 2.2% of the sample is taken by the ten largest.

Points on this clone: The specificity of this receptor is unknown. No much larger clone exists at a distance of one base, and base qualities are not known.

In total, roughly 670 healthy bone marrow donors made up the cohort. All cohort members were sampled while nominally healthy, although unrecorded immune exposures were likely present. The donor tested CMV seronegative, placing the donor among the 350 or so seronegative members of the cohort. Every donor gave a peripheral blood sample, and the peripheral blood mononuclear cells from that sample were used for TCR beta sequencing. The Qiagen DNeasy Blood Extraction Kit was used to extract genomic DNA from the blood cell samples. CDR1 and CDR2 are drawn from the germline V gene (reference sequence): LNHDA, SQIVND. Here V drops 5 bases and J drops 8 bases, and the junction holds 13 bases not matched to any gene. Its CDR3 holds 16 amino acids, cysteine through phenylalanine. Kept here is only the CDR3 DNA, which spans 48 bases and is read in frame from base 1.

The V and J genes are TRBV19 and TRBJ1-4; 8 bases in between match TRBD1. This receptor was taken from a female donor in good health and CMV-seronegative. The sample taken for sequencing was PBMCs. This receptor carries the CDR3 CASSSSRGLKMEKLFF. The nucleotide sequence reads TGTGCCAGTAGTTCATCCAGGGGGCTGAAGATGGAAAAACTGTTTTTT.